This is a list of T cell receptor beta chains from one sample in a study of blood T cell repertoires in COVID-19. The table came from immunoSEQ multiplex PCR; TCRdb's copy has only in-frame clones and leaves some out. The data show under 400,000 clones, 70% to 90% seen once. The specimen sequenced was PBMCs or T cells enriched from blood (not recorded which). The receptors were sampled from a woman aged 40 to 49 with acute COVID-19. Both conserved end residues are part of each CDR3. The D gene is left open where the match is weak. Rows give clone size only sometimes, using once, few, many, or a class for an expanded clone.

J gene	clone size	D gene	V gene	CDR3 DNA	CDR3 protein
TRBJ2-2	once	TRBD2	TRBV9	TGTGCCAGCAGCCAGAATGGGAGGGGACCCGGGGAGCTGTTTTTT	CASSQNGRGPGELFF
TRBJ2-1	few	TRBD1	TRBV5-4	TGTGCCAGCAGCTTTCCGGGACAGGGACAAATTGAGCAGTTCTTC	CASSFPGQGQIEQFF
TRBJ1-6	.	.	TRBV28	TGTGCCAGCACTCGGATAGGGGGCTCCTATAATTCACCCCTCCACTTT	CASTRIGGSYNSPLHF
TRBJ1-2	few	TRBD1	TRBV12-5	TGTGCTAGTGGTTTGGAGCGGACAGGGAAAAACTATGGCTACACCTTC	CASGLERTGKNYGYTF
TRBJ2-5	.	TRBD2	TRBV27	TGTGCCAGCAGTGGGACCGGGGGGAGCGAGACCCAGTACTTC	CASSGTGGSETQYF
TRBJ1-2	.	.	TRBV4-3	TGCGCCAGCAGCCAGGACGGAAGGGGCGGCAGCACTGACTATGGCTACACCTTC	CASSQDGRGGSTDYGYTF
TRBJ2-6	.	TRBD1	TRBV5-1	TGCGCCAGCAGCTTTGAGATGACAGGGCCAGTCGGGGCCAACGTCCTGACTTTC	CASSFEMTGPVGANVLTF
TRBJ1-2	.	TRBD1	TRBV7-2	TGTGCCAGCAGCCGGATAGGGGGCTTGCTAAGGAATGGCTACACCTTC	CASSRIGGLLRNGYTF
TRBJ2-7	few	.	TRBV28	TGTGCCAGCAGGACGACCGGGACAAGTCGCTACGAGCAGTACTTC	CASRTTGTSRYEQYF
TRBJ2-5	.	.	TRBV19	TGTGCCAGTAGTATATACGGCCAGGGCGAGACCCAGTACTTC	CASSIYGQGETQYF
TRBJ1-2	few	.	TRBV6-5	TGTGCCAGCAGACCGGGACACCGCTATGGCTACACCTTC	CASRPGHRYGYTF
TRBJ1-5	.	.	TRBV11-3	TGTGCCAGCAGCTTAGATTTATTCAGGGGTCAGCCCCAGCATTTT	CASSLDLFRGQPQHF
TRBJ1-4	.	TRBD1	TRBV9	TGTGCCAGCAGCGACACGGGACAGGGGAGTGAAAAACTGTTTTTT	CASSDTGQGSEKLFF
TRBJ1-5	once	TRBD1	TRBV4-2	TGTGCCAGCAGCCAACAGGGGGCGGGGAGCAATCAGCCCCAGCATTTT	CASSQQGAGSNQPQHF
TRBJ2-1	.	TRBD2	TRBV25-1	TGTGCCAGCCAATTAGCGGGAGCAGTCTACAATGAGCAGTTCTTC	CASQLAGAVYNEQFF
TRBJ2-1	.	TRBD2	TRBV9	TGTGCCAGCAGCGTAGGTCTAAATCAACCGGGACTAGCGGCCTCAAGCTCCTACAATGAGCAGTTCTTC	CASSVGLNQPGLAASSSYNEQFF
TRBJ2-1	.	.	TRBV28	TGTGCCAGCAGTTTCGGACTACCACCTTTGATGCAGTTCTTC	CASSFGLPPLMQFF
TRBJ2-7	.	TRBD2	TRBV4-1	TGCGCCAGCAGCCAAGAGCGGGGGGGTTACTACGAGCAGTACTTC	CASSQERGGYYEQYF